Presented here are 11 T cell receptor beta chains from one specimen sequenced in a study of T cell responses to AZD1222 COVID-19 vaccine. Sequencing was performed with immunoSEQ multiplex PCR; in TCRdb, only in-frame clones are kept and a portion is missing. The table lists around 100,000 clones, about 90% of them singletons. The sample was peripheral blood, taken on day 0 of AZD1222 vaccination. The receptors come from an adult in good health.

The J gene is TRBJ1-2, the V gene TRBV11-2, with 7 bases lining up with TRBD1. After removal of 0 bases from V and 8 bases from J, the junction contained 12 bases not matched to a gene. The CDR3 totals 16 residues. CDR1 SGHAT and CDR2 FQNNGV come from the germline V gene. The CDR3 nucleotides read TGTGCCAGCAGCTTAGATGGAGGGACAGCCTCCTACGGCTACACCTTC. It is translated as CASSLDGGTASYGYTF.

J is TRBJ2-5 and V is TRBV25-1, with D possibly being TRBD2 (5 bases). The CDR3 is 14 amino acids. The germline V gene has CDR1 MGHDK and CDR2 SYGVNS. Trimming left V 7 bases short and J 4 bases short, with 16 bases between. The CDR3 DNA is TGTGCCAGCATTCGGGCAGGCCGGGGAGAGACCCAGTACTTC. This codes for CASIRAGRGETQYF.

The rearrangement uses TRBV18 and TRBJ2-1; D tentatively reads TRBD1 or TRBD2 (5 bases each). Deletions cut 3 bases from V and 9 bases from J, with 21 bases between. Germline loops: CDR1 KGHSH, CDR2 LQKENI. The CDR3 runs to 16 residues. The CDR3 loop is CASSPTGAGVLGEQFF. The CDR3 nucleotides are TGTGCCAGCTCACCGACCGGGGCCGGGGTCCTGGGTGAGCAGTTCTTC.

This clone was seen a handful of times. The gene calls are TRBV23-1 and TRBJ2-7, with 7 bases fitting TRBD2. TRBV23-1 is placed among ORFs of uncertain function. Losses at the gene ends were 2 bases for V and 6 bases for J; bases not matched to a gene: 13. This CDR3 spans 16 amino acids. The CDR3 coding sequence is TGCGCCAGCAGTCAAATGTTACTAGCGCGCCCTTCCGAGCAGTACTTC. It encodes CASSQMLLARPSEQYF.

The chain links TRBV7-6 to TRBJ2-7; D might be TRBD1 (6 bases). CDR1 SGHVS and CDR2 FNYEAQ come from the germline V gene. V was cut by 6 bases and J by 7 bases, with 22 bases left in between. This CDR3 has 15 amino acids. CDR3 DNA: TGTGCCAGCAGAATCTGGGACACCGGATTGATGGAGCAGTACTTC. Its translation: CASRIWDTGLMEQYF.

This clone has just one count. The rearrangement links TRBV14 to TRBJ2-2; D is unclear. Germline V gives CDR1 SGHDN, CDR2 FVKESK. The CDR3 is 13 residues long. V gave up 8 bases and J gave up 1 base, with 8 bases separating them. CDR3 loop: CASPLGNTGELFF. The CDR3, as DNA: TGTGCCAGCCCCCTGGGGAACACCGGGGAGCTGTTTTTT.

The CDR3 spells CSVAAGGTDTQYF. The CDR3 bases are TGCAGCGTTGCGGCGGGGGGAACAGATACGCAGTATTTT. V and J are TRBV29-1 and TRBJ2-3, with 8 bases identical to TRBD2. There are 13 residues in the CDR3. Germline values: CDR1 SQVTM, CDR2 ANQGSEA. J gave up 3 bases and V 4 bases, and 3 bases lay outside the gene matches.

This sequence joins TRBV5-4 and TRBJ2-1; TRBD1 is a possible D gene (5 bases). Germline V gene data show CDR1 as SGHNT and CDR2 as YYREEE (reference sequence). The V end was cut by 7 bases, the J end by 3 bases, with 11 bases between. CDR3 length equals 13 residues. This CDR3 reads CASAPTDYNEQFF. The CDR3 nucleotides are TGTGCCAGCGCCCCGACAGACTACAATGAGCAGTTCTTC.

V gene TRBV27 combines with J gene TRBJ1-2, with TRBD1 as a possible D gene (5 bases). The V gene's germline CDR1 is MNHEY and CDR2 SMNVEV (reference sequence). V lost 5 bases to trimming and J lost 5 bases, with 12 bases between them. The CDR3 is made up of 13 amino acids. CDR3 DNA: TGTGCCAGCAGTCATGACAGTCATTATGGCTACACCTTC. Translated, it gives CASSHDSHYGYTF.

The CDR3 here is CASSPRPGNTIYF. The CDR3 DNA sequence: TGTGCCAGCAGCCCCCGACCTGGAAACACCATATATTTT. The rearrangement joins TRBV7-3 to TRBJ1-3, with D hard to call. Germline V gene lookup returns CDR1 SGHTA and CDR2 FQGTGA. This CDR3 has 13 amino acids. Trimming stripped 5 bases from V and 2 bases from J, with 7 bases between.

The chain couples TRBV2 to TRBJ1-2; D is undetermined. Trimming pared 3 bases from V and 4 bases from J, leaving 15 bases between. CDR1 SNHLY and CDR2 FYNNEI come from the germline V gene. The CDR3 loop spans 15 amino acids. The CDR3 bases are TGTGCCAGCAGTGAGGTAGAGATCCCAATCTATGGCTACACCTTC. This codes for CASSEVEIPIYGYTF.